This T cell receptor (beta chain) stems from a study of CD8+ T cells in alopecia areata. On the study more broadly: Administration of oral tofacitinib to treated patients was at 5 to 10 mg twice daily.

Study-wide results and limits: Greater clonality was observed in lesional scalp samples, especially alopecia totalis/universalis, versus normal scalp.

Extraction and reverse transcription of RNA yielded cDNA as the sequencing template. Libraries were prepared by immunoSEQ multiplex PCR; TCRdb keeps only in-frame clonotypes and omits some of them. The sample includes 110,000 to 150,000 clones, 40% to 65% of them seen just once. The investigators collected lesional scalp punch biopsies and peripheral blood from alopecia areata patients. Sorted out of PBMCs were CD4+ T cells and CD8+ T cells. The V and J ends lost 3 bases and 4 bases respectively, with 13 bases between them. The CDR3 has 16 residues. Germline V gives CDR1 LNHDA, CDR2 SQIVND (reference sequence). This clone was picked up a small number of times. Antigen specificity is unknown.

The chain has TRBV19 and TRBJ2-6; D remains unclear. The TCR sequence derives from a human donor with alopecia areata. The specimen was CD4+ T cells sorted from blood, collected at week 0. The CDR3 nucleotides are TGTGCCAGTAGTATTAACCTCCTAGGCGGGGCCAACGTCCTGACTTTC. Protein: CASSINLLGGANVLTF.